Below are 4 T cell receptor beta chains sequenced from a single sample in a study of vaccination effects on CD4 cells after COVID-19. Isolating CD4+ T cells followed about 11 days of culture. Each participant was administered two doses of either the BNT162b2 or the mRNA-1273 vaccine. Assay: immunoSEQ multiplex PCR; the TCRdb copy retains only in-frame clones and omits some. The data hold approximately 66,000 clones, with less than 80% observed a single time. Their specific antigens are unknown. The sample in question was CD4+ T cells from PBMCs cultured without peptide, obtained after COVID-19 vaccination. The receptors were gathered from a human donor who received a COVID-19 vaccine.

The CDR3 spells CASSSPTGGLNTGELFF. CDR3 DNA sequence: TGTGCCAGCAGCTCCCCGACAGGGGGATTAAACACCGGGGAGCTGTTTTTT. J is TRBJ2-2 and V is TRBV5-4; 9 positions agree with TRBD1. Germline V lookup: CDR1 SGHNT, CDR2 YYREEE (reference sequence). CDR3 length equals 17 residues. With V trimmed by 3 bases and J by 2 bases, 8 bases remained unmatched.

The rearrangement joins TRBV24-1 to TRBJ2-3; D is unclear. Trimming took off 2 bases at V and 4 bases at J, with 9 bases between the two ends. Germline CDR1 KGHDR, CDR2 SFDVKD. This CDR3 contains 14 residues. CDR3 loop: CATSDSLGADTQYF. The CDR3 nucleotides read TGTGCCACCAGTGATTCCCTGGGCGCAGATACGCAGTATTTT.

V is TRBV30 and J is TRBJ1-1, with D uncertain. Germline V gene data show CDR1 as GTSNPN and CDR2 as SVGIG (reference sequence). V dropped 4 bases and J dropped 4 bases, with 13 bases sitting between them. CDR3 length: 13 residues. The CDR3 sequence is CAWMQHPGTEAFF. CDR3 coding DNA: TGTGCCTGGATGCAGCATCCGGGCACTGAAGCTTTCTTT.

This chain connects TRBV5-1 to TRBJ2-3, with D perhaps assigned TRBD1 or TRBD2 (5 bases each). The CDR3 totals 14 residues. CDR1 SGHRS and CDR2 YFSETQ come from the germline V gene. V shed 4 bases and J shed 0 bases, with 9 bases lying between them. DNA of the CDR3: TGCGCCAGCAGCCCCGGGACCAGCACAGATACGCAGTATTTT. As protein: CASSPGTSTDTQYF.